These 27 T cell receptor beta chains were all obtained from the same sample, sequenced in a study of T cell changes during pregnancy in multiple sclerosis. TCRdb's table, derived via immunoSEQ multiplex PCR, lists solely in-frame clones and lacks some. Of about 89,000 clones in the sample, 94% were seen once. The sample consisted of peripheral blood, taken in the third trimester of pregnancy. All receptors derive from a female donor with multiple sclerosis, enrolled in a pregnancy study.

The V call is TRBV7-9, the J call TRBJ1-4; TRBD1 might be the D (5 bases). From germline, CDR1 is SEHNR and CDR2 FQNEAQ (reference sequence). The V and J ends lost 5 bases and 1 base respectively, with 20 bases between them. This CDR3 is 18 amino acids long. The CDR3 spells CASSLGGTYRGTNEKLFF. Here the CDR3 DNA reads TGTGCCAGCAGCCTTGGGGGGACCTACCGGGGAACTAATGAAAAACTGTTTTTT.

The chain combines TRBV29-1 with TRBJ2-3; 10 nucleotides match TRBD2. V shed 4 bases and J 1 base; nucleotides not matched to a gene: 2. The CDR3 has 14 residues. Looked up from germline, CDR1 is SQVTM and CDR2 is ANQGSEA. The CDR3 spells CSVVTSGGTDTQYF. CDR3 nucleotides: TGCAGCGTTGTAACTAGCGGGGGCACAGATACGCAGTATTTT.

This clone was seen a single time. The CDR3 DNA reads TGTGCCTGGAGTGTACATAGCGGGAGTTTTGAGCAGTACTTC. This gives the protein CAWSVHSGSFEQYF. J is TRBJ2-7 and V is TRBV30, with TRBD2 identical over 9 bases. In germline, CDR1 is GTSNPN, CDR2 SVGIG (reference sequence). The CDR3 covers 14 residues. Trimming took 0 bases from V and 7 from J; bases not matched to a gene: 7.

The genes are TRBV13 and TRBJ2-2; TRBD2 might be the D (5 bases). Trimming shortened V by 5 bases and J by 6 bases, and 10 bases separated the two germline ends. CDR1 and CDR2 from the germline V gene are PRHDT and FYEKMQ (reference sequence). There are 13 residues in the CDR3. DNA of the CDR3: TGTGCCAGCAGCCACTTGAGGGCCGGGGAGCTGTTTTTT. Protein: CASSHLRAGELFF.

About this clone itself: Sequence at one end of the junction differs from germline and may be a read error. The J gene is TRBJ1-3, the V gene TRBV28; TRBD1 matches at 9 bases. The CDR3 spans 15 residues. The germline V gene encodes CDR1 MDHEN and CDR2 SYDVKM. CDR3 protein: CASGLGTGFRNTIYF. CDR3 in DNA: TGTGCCAGCGGTTTGGGGACAGGGTTCCGAAACACCATATATTTT.

V usage is TRBV5-1 and J usage is TRBJ2-4; tentative D call: TRBD1 (6 bases). Germline assignment: CDR1 SGHRS and CDR2 YFSETQ. Between the trimmed V and J ends, which lost 4 bases and 0 bases, there was a span of 20 bases. The CDR3 consists of 18 residues. CDR3 DNA: TGCGCCAGCAGCCAGGGGATAGCCCCCCTCCTAGCCAAAAACATTCAGTACTTC. It is translated as CASSQGIAPLLAKNIQYF.

V and J are TRBV4-3 and TRBJ1-5, with a possible D match to TRBD1 (5 bases). The germline V and J ends were trimmed by 6 bases and 4 bases, with 19 bases remaining between them. Germline V gene lookup returns CDR1 LGHNA and CDR2 YSLEER. The CDR3 has 16 residues. The DNA for the CDR3 is TGCGCCAGCAGTCCACAATTGGCAGGGAGGAATCAGCCCCAGCATTTT. It encodes CASSPQLAGRNQPQHF.

The V gene is TRBV30, the J gene TRBJ1-5, with a tentative D call TRBD1 (6 bases). Deletions cut 0 bases from V and 5 bases from J, with 14 bases between. The germline gives CDR1 GTSNPN, CDR2 SVGIG (reference sequence). This CDR3 region has 15 residues. The CDR3 bases are TGTGCCTGGAGTGTCAGGGGAGGGCCACATCAGCCCCAGCATTTT. This sequence encodes CAWSVRGGPHQPQHF.

The rearrangement joins TRBV27 to TRBJ2-7; D gene uncertain. The CDR3 has 16 amino acids. Germline lookup yields CDR1 MNHEY and CDR2 SMNVEV (reference sequence). The V gene lost 3 bases and the J gene lost 4 bases, with 19 bases spanning the gap. The CDR3 protein is CASSLELWLASYEQYF. The CDR3 DNA follows: TGTGCCAGCAGTTTGGAGCTGTGGTTGGCTTCTTACGAGCAGTACTTC.

This rearrangement joins TRBV5-1 to TRBJ2-2, with 14 bases identical to TRBD2. Per the germline V gene, CDR1 is SGHRS and CDR2 is YFSETQ. J gave up 5 bases and V 4 bases, and 10 bases lay outside the gene matches. The CDR3 sequence is 18 residues long. CDR3 sequence (DNA): TGCGCCAGCAGCGACATGGGACTAGCGGGAGTGGGTACCGGGGAGCTGTTTTTT. Translation gives CASSDMGLAGVGTGELFF. The complete variable domain, with remaining parts taken from reference TRBV5-1 and TRBJ2-2, reads KAGVTQTPRYLIKTRGQQVTLSCSPISGHRSVSWYQQTPGQGLQFLFEYFSETQRNKGNFPGRFSGRQFSNSRSEMNVSTLELGDSALYLCASSDMGLAGVGTGELFFGEGSRLTVL.

The J gene is TRBJ1-5, the V gene TRBV11-2; perhaps TRBD1 as D (6 bases). V gave up 0 bases and J gave up 1 base, with 13 bases separating them. The CDR3 runs to 17 residues. Germline V lookup: CDR1 SGHAT, CDR2 FQNNGV. This CDR3 is CASSLEGGRGSNQPQHF. The CDR3 nucleotides read TGTGCCAGCAGCTTAGAAGGGGGGAGGGGAAGCAATCAGCCCCAGCATTTT.

The chain is built from TRBV7-2 and TRBJ2-7; 12 bases map to TRBD2. Losses at the gene ends were 7 bases for V and 1 base for J; bases not matched to a gene: 5. This CDR3 comprises 15 residues. Germline V lookup: CDR1 SGHTA, CDR2 FQGNSA. For the CDR3, the DNA is TGTGCCAGCATCGATGGACTAGCGGGGTCCTACGAGCAGTACTTC. It yields the protein CASIDGLAGSYEQYF.

This chain links TRBV11-2 with TRBJ2-7, with D possibly being TRBD1 (7 bases). Trimming pared 2 bases from V and 7 bases from J, leaving 15 bases between. Germline CDR1 and CDR2: SGHAT and FQNNGV. This CDR3 is built from 14 residues. The CDR3 nucleotides are TGTGCCAGCAGCTTACTCACAGGGGCGGGAGAGCAGTACTTC. Translated: CASSLLTGAGEQYF.

The V and J genes are TRBV7-2 and TRBJ2-7; D unclear. Per germline, CDR1 SGHTA and CDR2 FQGNSA. The CDR3 runs to 13 residues. Trimming cost V 5 bases and J 3 bases, with 11 bases left between them. The CDR3 DNA reads TGTGCCAGCAGCATCAGTCCAGACTACGAGCAGTACTTC. Translated: CASSISPDYEQYF.

The chain is built from TRBV7-6 and TRBJ1-3, with a tentative D call TRBD1 (6 bases). This CDR3 is 15 amino acids long. Germline V gives CDR1 SGHVS, CDR2 FNYEAQ. Deletions cut 5 bases from V and 0 bases from J, with 11 bases between. The CDR3, as DNA: TGTGCCAGCAGCCAAATGGGGGCCTCTGGAAACACCATATATTTT. Protein product: CASSQMGASGNTIYF.

The chain employs TRBV2 and TRBJ2-7; perhaps TRBD2 as D (5 bases). The CDR3 is 13 residues long. The V end was cut by 5 bases, the J end by 5 bases, with 13 bases between. Germline lookup yields CDR1 SNHLY and CDR2 FYNNEI. CDR3: CASSSRGRDEQYF. DNA for the CDR3: TGTGCCAGCAGTTCTCGGGGTCGCGACGAGCAGTACTTC.

The chain is built from TRBV5-1 and TRBJ1-2, with TRBD1 matching over 7 bases. Germline V gene lookup returns CDR1 SGHRS and CDR2 YFSETQ. The CDR3 has 14 amino acids. V lost 0 bases and J lost 7; bases outside the gene matches: 6. Here the CDR3 DNA reads TGCGCCAGCAGCTTGGCTGCCAGGGGGGCTGGCTACACCTTC. Its translation: CASSLAARGAGYTF. The entire variable domain, with the rest obtained from reference TRBV5-1 and TRBJ1-2, is as follows: KAGVTQTPRYLIKTRGQQVTLSCSPISGHRSVSWYQQTPGQGLQFLFEYFSETQRNKGNFPGRFSGRQFSNSRSEMNVSTLELGDSALYLCASSLAARGAGYTFGSGTRLTVV.

The chain has TRBV11-2 and TRBJ2-7; 10 positions match TRBD2. Germline V CDR1 and CDR2: SGHAT, FQNNGV. V trimming: 4 bases; J trimming: 4 bases; junction bases outside the gene matches: 13. This CDR3 is 17 amino acids long. The CDR3, as DNA: TGTGCCAGCAGCTCACGGACTAGCGGACTTCTGAATTACGAGCAGTACTTC. Amino acids: CASSSRTSGLLNYEQYF.

This clone showed up just once. The junction differs from germline at one of its ends, possibly a read error. The chain recombines TRBV6-1 with TRBJ1-1; TRBD1 agrees at 7 bases. Germline V gene data show CDR1 as MNHNS and CDR2 as SASEGT. The CDR3 is made up of 15 amino acids. CDR3 DNA: TGTGCCAGCAGCGAAGAAGGGGGCGCATGGACTGAAGCTTTCTTT. This encodes CASSEEGGAWTEAFF.

The chain employs TRBV19 and TRBJ2-3; 7 nucleotides line up with TRBD1. Germline lookup yields CDR1 LNHDA and CDR2 SQIVND (reference sequence). The CDR3 extends over 16 amino acids. With 5 bases clipped from V and 1 base from J, the junction kept 9 bases outside the gene matches. The CDR3 loop is CASSAYRGWGTDTQYF. The CDR3 DNA reads TGTGCCAGTAGTGCTTACAGGGGTTGGGGCACAGATACGCAGTATTTT.

This chain connects TRBV19 to TRBJ2-7, with TRBD1 matching over 7 bases. V dropped 6 bases and J dropped 5; count of bases not matched to a gene: 16. Germline lookup yields CDR1 LNHDA and CDR2 SQIVND (reference sequence). CDR3 length: 16 amino acids. The chain's CDR3 is CASSLNRGVAIHEQYF. As DNA, the CDR3 is TGTGCCAGTAGCTTAAACAGGGGCGTCGCTATCCACGAGCAGTACTTC.

The rearrangement uses TRBV13 and TRBJ2-2; D is uncertain. Trimming shortened V by 5 bases and J by 5 bases, and 9 bases separated the two germline ends. The CDR3 length is 13 residues. Germline CDR1 PRHDT, CDR2 FYEKMQ (reference sequence). The CDR3: CASSAGVTGELFF. DNA for the CDR3: TGTGCCAGCAGCGCCGGAGTAACCGGGGAGCTGTTTTTT.

The V call is TRBV5-1, the J call TRBJ1-2; 11 bases are a match to TRBD1. Germline V CDR1 and CDR2: SGHRS, YFSETQ. This CDR3 comprises 16 residues. V shed 1 base, J shed 4 bases, and the junction held 6 bases outside the gene matches. CDR3 sequence: CASSLTSGTGGYGYTF. The CDR3 DNA reads as TGCGCCAGCAGCTTGACCTCCGGGACAGGGGGCTATGGCTACACCTTC.

The rearrangement links TRBV15 to TRBJ2-6; no clear D gene. The CDR3 has 16 amino acids. Trimming pared 2 bases from V and 0 bases from J, leaving 8 bases between. Germline assignment: CDR1 LNHNV and CDR2 YYDKDF (reference sequence). The chain's CDR3 is CATSRPSSSGANVLTF. For the CDR3, the DNA is TGTGCCACCAGCAGACCAAGTAGCTCTGGGGCCAACGTCCTGACTTTC.

The gene calls are TRBV19 and TRBJ2-6, with D perhaps TRBD1 (5 bases). V gave up 6 bases and J gave up 2 bases, with 11 bases separating them. The CDR3 is made up of 15 amino acids. CDR1 and CDR2 (germline): LNHDA, SQIVND (reference sequence). The CDR3 nucleotides are TGTGCCAGTAGACCCCAGGGTGCTGGGGCCAACGTCCTGACTTTC. Its protein is CASRPQGAGANVLTF. Full variable domain (outside the CDR3, taken from reference TRBV19 and TRBJ2-6): DGGITQSPKYLFRKEGQNVTLSCEQNLNHDAMYWYRQDPGQGLRLIYYSQIVNDFQKGDIAEGYSVSREKKESFPLTVTSAQKNPTAFYLCASRPQGAGANVLTFGAGSRLTVL.

V usage is TRBV5-7 and J usage is TRBJ2-5; the D gene is possibly TRBD2 (5 bases). TRBV5-7 is reported as an ORF; its role is uncertain. The CDR3 sequence is 15 residues long. V lost 4 bases to trimming and J lost 1 base, with 14 bases between them. This CDR3 reads CASSPPRRGQETQYF. The DNA of the CDR3 is TGTGCCAGCAGCCCCCCGCGCCGGGGCCAAGAGACCCAGTACTTC.

The CDR3 DNA reads TGTGCCAGCCAACCGGGACAGGGGACCTGGAACGAGCAGTACTTC. This sequence encodes CASQPGQGTWNEQYF. The chain carries TRBV28 and TRBJ2-7; 10 bases fit TRBD1. CDR1 and CDR2 from the germline V gene are MDHEN and SYDVKM. J gave up 5 bases and V 8 bases, and 12 bases lay outside the gene matches. The CDR3 runs to 15 residues. The full variable domain, its missing parts supplied by reference TRBV28 and TRBJ2-7, is DVKVTQSSRYLVKRTGEKVFLECVQDMDHENMFWYRQDPGLGLRLIYFSYDVKMKEKGDIPEGYSVSREKKERFSLILESASTNQTSMYLCASQPGQGTWNEQYFGPGTRLTVT.